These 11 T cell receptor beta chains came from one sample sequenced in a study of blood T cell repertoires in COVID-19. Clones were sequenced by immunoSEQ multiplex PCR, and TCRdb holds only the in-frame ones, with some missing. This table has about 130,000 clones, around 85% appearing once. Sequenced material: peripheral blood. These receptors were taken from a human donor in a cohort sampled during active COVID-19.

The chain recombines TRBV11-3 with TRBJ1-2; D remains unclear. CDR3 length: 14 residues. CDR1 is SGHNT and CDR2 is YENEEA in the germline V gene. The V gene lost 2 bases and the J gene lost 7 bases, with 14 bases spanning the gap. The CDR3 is CASSLSQEGVGYTF. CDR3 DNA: TGTGCCAGCAGCTTAAGTCAGGAGGGAGTTGGCTACACCTTC.

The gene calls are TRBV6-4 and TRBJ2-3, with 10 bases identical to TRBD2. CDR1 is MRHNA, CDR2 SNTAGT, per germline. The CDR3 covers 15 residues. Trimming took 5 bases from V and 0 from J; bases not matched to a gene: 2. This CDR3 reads CASSQLAGSTDTQYF. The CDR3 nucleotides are TGTGCCAGCAGTCAACTAGCGGGGAGCACAGATACGCAGTATTTT.

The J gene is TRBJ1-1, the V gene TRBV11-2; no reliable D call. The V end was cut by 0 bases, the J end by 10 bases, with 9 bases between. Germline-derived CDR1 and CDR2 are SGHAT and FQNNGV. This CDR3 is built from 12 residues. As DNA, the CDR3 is TGTGCCAGCAGCTTAGATCTAGTGGGAGCTTTCTTT. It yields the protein CASSLDLVGAFF.

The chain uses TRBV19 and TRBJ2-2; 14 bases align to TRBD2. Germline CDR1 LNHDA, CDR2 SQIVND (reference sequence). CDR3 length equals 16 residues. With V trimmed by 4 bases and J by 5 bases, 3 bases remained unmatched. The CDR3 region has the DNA TGTGCCAGTAGTACAGGGACTAGCGGGGGAACCGGGGAGCTGTTTTTT. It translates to CASSTGTSGGTGELFF.

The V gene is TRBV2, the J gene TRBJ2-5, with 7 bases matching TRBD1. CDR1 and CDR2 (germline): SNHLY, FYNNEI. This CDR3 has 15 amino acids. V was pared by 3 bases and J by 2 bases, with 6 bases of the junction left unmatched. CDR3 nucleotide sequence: TGTGCCAGCAGTGAGACAGGGATTTCTCAAGAGACCCAGTACTTC. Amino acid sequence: CASSETGISQETQYF. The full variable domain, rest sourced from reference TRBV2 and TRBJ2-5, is EPEVTQTPSHQVTQMGQEVILRCVPISNHLYFYWYRQILGQKVEFLVSFYNNEISEKSEIFDDQFSVERPDGSNFTLKIRSTKLEDSAMYFCASSETGISQETQYFGPGTRLLVL.

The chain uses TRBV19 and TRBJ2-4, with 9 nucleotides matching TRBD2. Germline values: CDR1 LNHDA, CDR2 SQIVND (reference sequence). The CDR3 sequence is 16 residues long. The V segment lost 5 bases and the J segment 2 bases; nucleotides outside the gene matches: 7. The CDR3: CASSPGLADSKNIQYF. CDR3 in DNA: TGTGCCAGTAGTCCGGGACTAGCAGATTCCAAAAACATTCAGTACTTC.

The CDR3 DNA is TGTGCCAGTAGTATTTACAGCCACCACGCGGAGCAGTTCTTC. Translation: CASSIYSHHAEQFF. V is TRBV19 and J is TRBJ2-1; unclear D gene. The CDR3 is made up of 14 amino acids. V lost 3 bases to trimming and J lost 10 bases, with 16 bases between them. CDR1 is LNHDA and CDR2 is SQIVND in the germline V gene (reference sequence).

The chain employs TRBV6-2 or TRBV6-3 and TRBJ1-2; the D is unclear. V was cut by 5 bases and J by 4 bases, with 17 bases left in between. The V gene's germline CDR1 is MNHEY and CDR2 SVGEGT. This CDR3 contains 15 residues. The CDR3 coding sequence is TGTGCCAGCAGTCAAGGACGGGGTATTGGCTATGGCTACACCTTC. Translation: CASSQGRGIGYGYTF.

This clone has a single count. CDR3 region: CASSNKDSSNTEAFF. CDR3 sequence (DNA): TGTGCCAGCTCAAACAAAGACAGTAGCAACACTGAAGCTTTCTTT. This chain connects TRBV18 to TRBJ1-1, with D maybe TRBD1 (5 bases). Germline V lookup: CDR1 KGHSH, CDR2 LQKENI. V lost 5 bases and J lost 2, with 15 bases in between. This CDR3 has 15 residues.

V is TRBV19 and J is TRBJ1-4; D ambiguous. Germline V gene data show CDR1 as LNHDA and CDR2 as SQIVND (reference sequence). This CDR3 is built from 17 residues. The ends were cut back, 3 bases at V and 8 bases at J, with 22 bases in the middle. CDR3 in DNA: TGTGCCAGTAGTATCTGGATGGACCGGCGGGCATTCGAAAAACTGTTTTTT. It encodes CASSIWMDRRAFEKLFF.

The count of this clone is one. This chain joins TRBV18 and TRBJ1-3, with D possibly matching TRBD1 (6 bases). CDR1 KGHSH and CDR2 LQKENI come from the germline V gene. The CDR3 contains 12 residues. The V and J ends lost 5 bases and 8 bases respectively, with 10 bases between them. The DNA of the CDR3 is TGTGCCAGCTCAATAAAGGGGGACACCATATATTTT. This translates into CASSIKGDTIYF.